The 27 T cell receptor beta chains presented below share a single source sample, sequenced in a study of cytomegalovirus exposure and HLA in healthy donors. 60 Vbeta and 13 Jbeta primers were used in PCR. Sequencing was performed with immunoSEQ multiplex PCR; in TCRdb, only in-frame clones are kept and a portion is missing. The table shows about 190,000 clones, with around 77% occurring only once. Sample: PBMCs. The origin of the receptors is a woman aged 18 to 35 in good health and CMV-seronegative.

The chain has TRBV25-1 and TRBJ2-3; D uncertain. Trimming left V 11 bases short and J 4 bases short, with 10 bases between. This CDR3 region has 11 residues. The germline gives CDR1 MGHDK, CDR2 SYGVNS. The CDR3 coding sequence is TGTGCCGGCGGCACATCAGATACGCAGTATTTT. It is translated as CAGGTSDTQYF.

This clone has a handful of counts. The CDR3 DNA reads as TGTGCCAGCAGCGTAGGACTAGCGGGGGGGTTTTTGAACACCGGGGAGCTGTTTTTT. Translation: CASSVGLAGGFLNTGELFF. The chain is built from TRBV9 and TRBJ2-2, with 14 bases that match TRBD2. Germline V gives CDR1 SGDLS, CDR2 YYNGEE. The junction had 5 bases not matched to a gene; V was cut back by 0 bases and J by 1 base. The CDR3 contains 19 residues.

This clone was detected only once. The V call is TRBV15, the J call TRBJ2-1; perhaps TRBD1 as D (6 bases). V was pared by 3 bases and J by 8 bases, with 14 bases between. The germline CDR1 and CDR2 sequences are LNHNV and YYDKDF (reference sequence). This CDR3 region has 14 residues. As DNA, the CDR3 is TGTGCCACCAGCAGGACAGGTTCCGCCGATGAGCAGTTCTTC. This codes for CATSRTGSADEQFF. The entire variable domain, with the rest obtained from reference TRBV15 and TRBJ2-1, is as follows: DAMVIQNPRYQVTQFGKPVTLSCSQTLNHNVMYWYQQKSSQAPKLLFHYYDKDFNNEADTPDNFQSRRPNTSFCFLDIRSPGLGDTAMYLCATSRTGSADEQFFGPGTRLTVL.

The gene calls are TRBV19 and TRBJ1-2; D perhaps matches TRBD1 (6 bases). From germline, CDR1 is LNHDA and CDR2 SQIVND (reference sequence). The CDR3 contains 13 residues. The V end lost 6 bases, the J end lost 6 bases, and 14 bases lay between the germline ends. CDR3 sequence reads: CASSFRGENGYTF. CDR3 nucleotides: TGTGCCAGTAGCTTCAGGGGAGAAAATGGCTACACCTTC.

This sequence joins TRBV7-2 and TRBJ1-2, with D perhaps TRBD1 (5 bases). The germline gives CDR1 SGHTA, CDR2 FQGNSA. This CDR3 spans 15 amino acids. V was pared by 0 bases and J by 5 bases, with 13 bases between. The CDR3 protein is CASSLALTAIYGYTF. DNA for the CDR3: TGTGCCAGCAGCTTAGCGTTGACAGCGATTTATGGCTACACCTTC.

This sequence joins TRBV6-4 and TRBJ1-6; maybe TRBD1 (5 bases). Germline V CDR1 and CDR2: MRHNA, SNTAGT. Trimming took 7 bases from V and 4 from J, leaving 17 bases between them. This CDR3 has 16 amino acids. The CDR3 coding sequence is TGTGCCAGCAAGCCAGACCGGGGGGTGTATAATTCACCCCTCCACTTT. Its protein is CASKPDRGVYNSPLHF.

This chain uses TRBV15 with TRBJ2-5; TRBD1 aligns across 10 bases. The J call is doubtful: the DNA matches TRBJ2-7 better. Looked up from germline, CDR1 is LNHNV and CDR2 is YYDKDF (reference sequence). The CDR3 length is 17 residues. CDR3 DNA: TGTGCCACCGTCACCCGGGACAGGGGATTCGTAGGCTACGAGCAGTACTTC. Translated: CATVTRDRGFVGYEQYF.

This chain links TRBV6-5 with TRBJ2-7; unclear D gene. Germline V gene data show CDR1 as MNHEY and CDR2 as SVGAGI. This CDR3 spans 11 amino acids. The V end lost 0 bases, the J end lost 7 bases, and 4 bases lay between the germline ends. Here the CDR3 reads CASSYSREQYF. The CDR3 DNA reads as TGTGCCAGCAGTTACTCCCGGGAGCAGTACTTC.

The chain has TRBV5-6 and TRBJ2-3; no definite D call. The V end lost 3 bases, the J end lost 3 bases, and 8 bases lay between the germline ends. The CDR3 runs 13 residues. Germline V CDR1 and CDR2: SGHDT, YYEEEE. The CDR3 reads CASSSSVTDTQYF. DNA of the CDR3: TGTGCCAGCAGCTCCTCAGTTACAGATACGCAGTATTTT.

This rearrangement joins TRBV21-1 to TRBJ1-6; the D call of TRBD1 is as the table states it, not checked on the DNA. TRBV21-1 is assigned pseudogene status. This CDR3 comprises 21 residues. The CDR3 DNA reads TGTGCCAGCATCAACGCAAACTGGACAGGGCCCCTTGGGATTCATAATTCACCCCTCCACTTT. Protein sequence: CASINANWTGPLGIHNSPLHF.

The rearrangement uses TRBV9 and TRBJ2-1, with 9 bases lining up with TRBD2. The CDR3 runs to 17 residues. Trimming at V came to 3 bases and at J to 10 bases, leaving 17 bases not matched to a gene. The V gene's germline CDR1 is SGDLS and CDR2 YYNGEE. This CDR3 reads CASSDRVETSGSWEQFF. The CDR3 region has the DNA TGTGCCAGCAGCGATAGGGTGGAGACTAGCGGATCCTGGGAGCAGTTCTTC.

This chain links TRBV6-5 with TRBJ2-1; 10 bases match TRBD2. J was trimmed by 6 bases and V by 5 bases; bases with no gene match: 7. This CDR3 has 15 residues. CDR1 is MNHEY, CDR2 SVGAGI, per germline. The CDR3 nucleotides are TGTGCCAGCAGTAATAGCGGGGGGTACGTCAATGAGCAGTTCTTC. As protein: CASSNSGGYVNEQFF.

This rearrangement joins TRBV6-5 to TRBJ2-7; D uncertain. Trimming took 0 bases from V and 1 from J, leaving 10 bases between them. Germline lookup yields CDR1 MNHEY and CDR2 SVGAGI. This CDR3 is 15 amino acids long. This chain's CDR3 is CASSYSIGASYEQYF. The CDR3 nucleotides read TGTGCCAGCAGTTACTCGATAGGAGCTTCCTACGAGCAGTACTTC.

This rearrangement joins TRBV28 to TRBJ1-5; the D gene is possibly TRBD1 (5 bases). CDR1 and CDR2 (germline): MDHEN, SYDVKM. V was shortened by 6 bases and J by 0 bases, with 15 bases between the two germline ends. The CDR3 sequence is 16 residues long. The CDR3 reads CASSLEAGYSNQPQHF. DNA of the CDR3: TGTGCCAGCAGCCTAGAGGCAGGGTATAGCAATCAGCCCCAGCATTTT.

The chain joins TRBV5-4 to TRBJ1-3; D perhaps matches TRBD1 (6 bases). V was clipped by 4 bases and J by 0 bases, with 14 bases between them. CDR1 SGHNT and CDR2 YYREEE come from the germline V gene (reference sequence). This CDR3 spans 16 amino acids. The CDR3 region is CASSAGQSYSGNTIYF. The CDR3 DNA reads TGTGCCAGCAGCGCAGGACAGTCCTACTCTGGAAACACCATATATTTT.

The chain is built from TRBV5-1 and TRBJ2-7; maybe TRBD1 (5 bases). The V gene lost 4 bases and the J gene lost 1 base, with 12 bases spanning the gap. Germline V gene sequence: CDR1 SGHRS, CDR2 YFSETQ. CDR3 size: 14 residues. The CDR3, as DNA: TGCGCCAGCAGCAATCAGGGATTATCCTACGAGCAGTACTTC. This codes for CASSNQGLSYEQYF.

The genes are TRBV2 and TRBJ1-1; tentatively, D is TRBD1 (5 bases). In germline, CDR1 is SNHLY, CDR2 FYNNEI. This CDR3 comprises 15 residues. The germline V and J ends were trimmed by 0 bases and 5 bases, with 13 bases remaining between them. The CDR3: CASSEANPGGTEAFF. In DNA form, the CDR3 reads TGTGCCAGCAGTGAAGCCAACCCTGGGGGGACTGAAGCTTTCTTT.

The chain uses TRBV7-3 and TRBJ2-7; 15 nucleotides agree with TRBD2. Trimming took 2 bases from V and 1 from J; bases not matched to a gene: 0. Germline loops: CDR1 SGHTA, CDR2 FQGTGA. The CDR3 spans 16 residues. The CDR3: CASSLGTSGRSYEQYF. The CDR3 region has the DNA TGTGCCAGCAGCTTAGGGACTAGCGGGAGGTCCTACGAGCAGTACTTC.

J is TRBJ2-7 and V is TRBV28, with TRBD2 matching 15 bases. This CDR3 is 19 amino acids long. The V gene's germline CDR1 is MDHEN and CDR2 SYDVKM. Unmatched junction bases numbered 11, after V lost 5 bases and J lost 0 bases. CDR3 nucleotide sequence: TGTGCCAGCAGTGGCGGGACTAGCGGGAGGTCATCGAGCTCCTACGAGCAGTACTTC. Protein product: CASSGGTSGRSSSSYEQYF.

The chain employs TRBV30 and TRBJ2-2; 13 bases map to TRBD2. The CDR3 totals 13 residues. Looked up from germline, CDR1 is GTSNPN and CDR2 is SVGIG (reference sequence). Trimming cost V 7 bases and J 9 bases; bases outside gene matches: 5. The CDR3 coding sequence is TGTGCCTACGGGACTAGCGGGATCCGGGAGCTGTTTTTT. This gives the protein CAYGTSGIRELFF. Supplemented by reference TRBV30 and TRBJ2-2, the full variable domain reads SQTIHQWPATLVQPVGSPLSLECTVEGTSNPNLYWYRQAAGRGLQLLFYSVGIGQISSEVPQNLSASRPQDRQFILSSKKLLLSDSGFYLCAYGTSGIRELFFGEGSRLTVL.

This chain uses TRBV2 with TRBJ1-6, with 7 bases that match TRBD1. Germline V lookup: CDR1 SNHLY, CDR2 FYNNEI. V trimming: 6 bases; J trimming: 5 bases; junction bases outside the gene matches: 13. The CDR3 covers 17 residues. CDR3 sequence reads: CASSPTVGGADNSPLHF. In DNA, the CDR3 is TGTGCCAGCAGCCCCACGGTAGGGGGCGCCGATAATTCACCCCTCCACTTT.

This clone was seen more than once but under ten times. V usage is TRBV7-9 and J usage is TRBJ2-1, with 7 bases lining up with TRBD2. CDR1 and CDR2 (germline): SEHNR, FQNEAQ (reference sequence). CDR3 length equals 13 residues. Losses at the gene ends were 7 bases for V and 8 bases for J; bases not matched to a gene: 8. Here the CDR3 reads CASILRGSDEQFF. The CDR3 DNA reads as TGTGCCAGCATCCTACGCGGGAGCGATGAGCAGTTCTTC.

The chain uses TRBV18 and TRBJ2-3; TRBD1 agrees at 8 bases. Germline V gene sequence: CDR1 KGHSH, CDR2 LQKENI. The junction had 3 bases not matched to a gene; V was cut back by 4 bases and J by 3 bases. This CDR3 has 14 residues. The CDR3, as DNA: TGTGCCAGCTCACAGACAGGGGAGACAGATACGCAGTATTTT. This sequence encodes CASSQTGETDTQYF.

The genes are TRBV29-1 and TRBJ2-7; no clear D. The CDR3 length is 14 residues. Germline V gene data show CDR1 as SQVTM and CDR2 as ANQGSEA. V dropped 6 bases and J dropped 0 bases, with 15 bases sitting between them. The CDR3 region has the DNA TGCAGCGTCTCCCCCACCCCAGTCTCCTACGAGCAGTACTTC. This sequence encodes CSVSPTPVSYEQYF.

The chain has TRBV6-5 and TRBJ2-2, with unresolved D. Germline CDR1 and CDR2: MNHEY and SVGAGI. Deletions cut 2 bases from V and 5 bases from J, with 12 bases between. There are 15 residues in the CDR3. The CDR3 loop is CASSYTEYATGELFF. In DNA form, the CDR3 reads TGTGCCAGCAGTTACACCGAGTATGCGACCGGGGAGCTGTTTTTT.

This rearrangement joins TRBV21-1 to TRBJ1-1; no DNA check was done on the table's D call, TRBD1. TRBV21-1 is marked as a pseudogene. This CDR3 spans 15 amino acids. CDR3 nucleotide sequence: TGTGCCAGCAGTGGGCCGGGACAGCTGAACACTGAAGCTTTCTTT. Translating gives CASSGPGQLNTEAFF.

The rearrangement links TRBV9 to TRBJ1-2, with D hard to call. The ends were cut back, 4 bases at V and 7 bases at J, with 26 bases in the middle. Per the germline V gene, CDR1 is SGDLS and CDR2 is YYNGEE. The CDR3 has 17 amino acids. The CDR3 protein is CASSPAVPGFWFGGYTF. CDR3 in DNA: TGTGCCAGCAGCCCCGCGGTTCCGGGTTTTTGGTTTGGTGGCTACACCTTC.